One sample yielded the 21 T cell receptor beta chains listed below, sequenced in a study of PD-L1 blockade in urothelial cancer. Time point here: pretreatment peripheral blood. Data came from immunoSEQ multiplex PCR; TCRdb stores just in-frame clones and leaves some out. The table shows about 49,000 clones, with 79% occurring only once. Sequenced here: PBMCs, sampled around atezolizumab (anti-PD-L1) treatment. These receptors were obtained from a man in his sixties or seventies with urothelial cancer.

In this sample, this clone turned up once. For the CDR3, the DNA is TGTGCCAGCAGTTCACAGGGAAGGGGGATGAACACTGAAGCTTTCTTT. Translation gives CASSSQGRGMNTEAFF. The chain employs TRBV6-5 and TRBJ1-1, with D perhaps matching TRBD1 (6 bases). This CDR3 is 16 amino acids long. The V gene lost 4 bases and the J gene lost 0 bases, with 15 bases spanning the gap. CDR1 is MNHEY, CDR2 SVGAGI, per germline.

The rearrangement uses TRBV2 and TRBJ1-1; the match to TRBD1 covers 7 bases. Germline-derived CDR1 and CDR2 are SNHLY and FYNNEI. V trimming: 6 bases; J trimming: 1 base; junction bases outside the gene matches: 5. The CDR3 sequence is 14 residues long. CDR3 loop: CASRIRQGNTEAFF. The CDR3 region has the DNA TGTGCCAGCAGGATACGACAGGGGAACACTGAAGCTTTCTTT.

The J gene is TRBJ2-3, the V gene TRBV28, with 10 bases identical to TRBD2. Germline V gives CDR1 MDHEN, CDR2 SYDVKM. The CDR3 runs 18 residues. V trimming: 8 bases; J trimming: 0 bases; junction bases outside the gene matches: 14. CDR3 sequence (DNA): TGTGCCAGCCCTACTAGCGGGGTGACAAGCCCCAGCACAGATACGCAGTATTTT. It is translated as CASPTSGVTSPSTDTQYF.

The sample holds a few counts of this clone. The rearrangement joins TRBV28 to TRBJ1-1, with D perhaps matching TRBD1 (6 bases). Germline V gives CDR1 MDHEN, CDR2 SYDVKM. V was pared by 8 bases and J by 7 bases, with 14 bases between. The CDR3 is made up of 12 amino acids. The CDR3 spells CASGGGTDEAFF. The CDR3 nucleotides read TGTGCCAGCGGGGGCGGCACCGATGAAGCTTTCTTT.

This chain connects TRBV5-6 to TRBJ1-2; the D gene is possibly TRBD1 (6 bases). Trimming took off 2 bases at V and 0 bases at J, with 11 bases between the two ends. CDR1 SGHDT and CDR2 YYEEEE come from the germline V gene. CDR3 size: 15 residues. CDR3: CASSFTGSSNYGYTF. Written as DNA, the CDR3 is TGTGCCAGCAGCTTTACAGGGAGCTCTAACTATGGCTACACCTTC.

The chain joins TRBV14 to TRBJ2-1, with TRBD1 matching 9 bases. The V segment lost 3 bases and the J segment 4 bases; nucleotides outside the gene matches: 13. Germline V gene lookup returns CDR1 SGHDN and CDR2 FVKESK. The CDR3 spans 18 residues. The chain's CDR3 is CASSQGQGPSSRYNEQFF. The CDR3 bases are TGTGCCAGCAGCCAGGGACAGGGTCCTTCATCCCGGTACAATGAGCAGTTCTTC.

The genes are TRBV10-3 and TRBJ2-7; 8 nucleotides match TRBD2. The length of the CDR3 is 11 residues. The germline gives CDR1 ENHRY, CDR2 SYGVKD. J gave up 6 bases and V 8 bases, and 3 bases lay outside the gene matches. As DNA, the CDR3 is TGTGCCATCGGTGCGGGGGGCGAGCAGTACTTC. Translating gives CAIGAGGEQYF.

V and J are TRBV2 and TRBJ2-1; D unresolved. The CDR3 loop spans 11 amino acids. Germline assignment: CDR1 SNHLY and CDR2 FYNNEI. Trimming cost V 1 base and J 8 bases, with 3 bases left between them. CDR3 residues: CASSEVYEQFF. Written as DNA, the CDR3 is TGTGCCAGCAGTGAAGTCTATGAGCAGTTCTTC.

This chain joins TRBV7-9 and TRBJ2-3, with D perhaps matching TRBD2 (5 bases). The V gene's germline CDR1 is SEHNR and CDR2 FQNEAQ (reference sequence). V lost 4 bases, J lost 3 bases, and 23 bases lay in between. The CDR3 extends over 18 amino acids. This chain's CDR3 is CASSSRPTRQTGTDTQYF. Here the CDR3 DNA reads TGTGCCAGCAGCTCCAGACCTACACGGCAAACGGGAACAGATACGCAGTATTTT.

The chain joins TRBV5-1 to TRBJ2-1, with 14 bases matching TRBD2. The CDR3 sequence is 17 residues long. CDR1 and CDR2 from the germline V gene are SGHRS and YFSETQ. V dropped 7 bases and J dropped 6; count of bases not matched to a gene: 12. The CDR3 protein is CASSGTSGSGRVNEQFF. CDR3 nucleotide sequence: TGCGCCAGCTCCGGGACTAGCGGGAGCGGGAGGGTCAATGAGCAGTTCTTC.

The genes are TRBV5-1 and TRBJ2-3; 7 nucleotides match TRBD2. The CDR3 consists of 15 residues. With 2 bases clipped from V and 2 bases from J, the junction kept 5 bases outside the gene matches. The germline V gene encodes CDR1 SGHRS and CDR2 YFSETQ. The CDR3 DNA is TGCGCCAGCAGCTTAGCTAGCGGAAACACAGATACGCAGTATTTT. Translation: CASSLASGNTDTQYF.

V usage is TRBV5-6 and J usage is TRBJ1-5, with 7 nucleotides matching TRBD1. The CDR3 spans 14 residues. CDR1 and CDR2 from the germline V gene are SGHDT and YYEEEE. V trimming: 3 bases; J trimming: 1 base; junction bases outside the gene matches: 1. As DNA, the CDR3 is TGTGCCAGCAGCTACAGGGGCAGCAATCAGCCCCAGCATTTT. It specifies CASSYRGSNQPQHF.

This chain connects TRBV4-1 to TRBJ1-1, with D hard to call. The CDR3 has 14 residues. CDR1 is MGHRA, CDR2 YSYEKL, per germline. Trimming pared 4 bases from V and 4 bases from J, leaving 13 bases between. The CDR3: CASSPTDGGTEAFF. CDR3 nucleotide sequence: TGCGCCAGCAGCCCGACCGACGGAGGCACTGAAGCTTTCTTT.

The chain carries TRBV25-1 and TRBJ2-2; 11 bases fit TRBD1. This CDR3 is built from 16 residues. Germline lookup yields CDR1 MGHDK and CDR2 SYGVNS. V lost 0 bases to trimming and J lost 7 bases; unmatched junction nucleotides: 4. CDR3 in amino acids: CASSEYGGQGVGELFF. CDR3 DNA sequence: TGTGCCAGCAGTGAATATGGGGGACAGGGGGTCGGGGAGCTGTTTTTT. The full variable domain, in which reference TRBV25-1 and TRBJ2-2 provide the parts outside the CDR3, is EADIYQTPRYLVIGTGKKITLECSQTMGHDKMYWYQQDPGMELHLIHYSYGVNSTEKGDLSSESTVSRIRTEHFPLTLESARPSHTSQYLCASSEYGGQGVGELFFGEGSRLTVL.

V is TRBV4-1 and J is TRBJ1-2; D perhaps matches TRBD1 (6 bases). Germline CDR1 reads MGHRA; CDR2 reads YSYEKL. V gave up 0 bases and J gave up 5 bases, with 10 bases separating them. The CDR3 consists of 14 residues. As DNA, the CDR3 is TGCGCCAGCAGCCAAGACAGAGGGGGTTATGGCTACACCTTC. Its protein product is CASSQDRGGYGYTF.

This clone has only one observation. V usage is TRBV25-1 and J usage is TRBJ2-1; D gene uncertain. CDR1 and CDR2 (germline): MGHDK, SYGVNS. Trimming stripped 2 bases from V and 9 bases from J, with 14 bases between. The CDR3 length is 14 residues. The CDR3 bases are TGTGCCAGCAGTGAAGGGTTAGCAGAGGCTGAGCAGTTCTTC. Translating it yields CASSEGLAEAEQFF.

This clone was detected a few times. The rearrangement links TRBV7-2 to TRBJ1-2, with no clear D. The CDR3 covers 13 residues. Trimming took 7 bases from V and 6 from J, leaving 15 bases between them. The germline V gene encodes CDR1 SGHTA and CDR2 FQGNSA. The DNA of the CDR3 is TGTGCCAGCACCTCACACCAGTTTGATGGCTACACCTTC. Encoded protein: CASTSHQFDGYTF. Full variable domain (rest looked up from reference TRBV7-2 and TRBJ1-2): GAGVSQSPSNKVTEKGKDVELRCDPISGHTALYWYRQSLGQGLEFLIYFQGNSAPDKSGLPSDRFSAERTGGSVSTLTIQRTQQEDSAVYLCASTSHQFDGYTFGSGTRLTVV.

This CDR3 is CAWSDYRAPYEQYF. DNA for the CDR3: TGTGCCTGGAGTGACTACAGGGCCCCCTACGAGCAGTACTTC. V and J are TRBV30 and TRBJ2-7; maybe TRBD1 (6 bases). The germline CDR1 and CDR2 sequences are GTSNPN and SVGIG (reference sequence). Trimming shortened V by 1 base and J by 2 bases, and 12 bases separated the two germline ends. The CDR3 length is 14 residues.

The rearrangement joins TRBV28 to TRBJ2-7; 10 positions match TRBD1. CDR3 length equals 15 residues. CDR1 is MDHEN and CDR2 is SYDVKM in the germline V gene. Trimming at V came to 5 bases and at J to 3 bases, leaving 7 bases not matched to a gene. The CDR3 nucleotides read TGTGCCAGCAGTGACCGGGACAGGGGATACTACGAGCAGTACTTC. It translates to CASSDRDRGYYEQYF.

This chain joins TRBV27 and TRBJ1-1, with D perhaps TRBD1 (5 bases). The germline V and J ends were trimmed by 0 bases and 5 bases, with 10 bases remaining between them. The CDR3 spans 14 residues. Germline V gives CDR1 MNHEY, CDR2 SMNVEV (reference sequence). The CDR3 loop reads CASSLSGRVTEAFF. The CDR3 region has the DNA TGTGCCAGCAGTTTATCCGGCAGGGTTACTGAAGCTTTCTTT.

The CDR3 DNA follows: TGTGCCAGCAGCTTGGCCCCCTGGACAGCAACTAATGAAAAACTGTTTTTT. Translation gives CASSLAPWTATNEKLFF. The rearrangement joins TRBV5-6 to TRBJ1-4; possibly TRBD1 for D (6 bases). With 0 bases removed from V and 0 bases from J, the gap between germline ends came to 12 bases. From germline, CDR1 is SGHDT and CDR2 YYEEEE. This CDR3 has 17 amino acids. The full variable domain, in which reference TRBV5-6 and TRBJ1-4 provide the parts outside the CDR3, is DAGVTQSPTHLIKTRGQQVTLRCSPKSGHDTVSWYQQALGQGPQFIFQYYEEEERQRGNFPDRFSGHQFPNYSSELNVNALLLGDSALYLCASSLAPWTATNEKLFFGSGTQLSVL.